These 3 T cell receptor beta chains were all obtained from the same sample, sequenced in a study of cytomegalovirus exposure and HLA in healthy donors. 60 Vbeta and 13 Jbeta primers were used in PCR. The assay was immunoSEQ multiplex PCR, and TCRdb's table has in-frame clones only and misses some. This table holds about 50,000 clones. Sequences were obtained from PBMCs. The receptors originated from a woman aged 40 to 50 in good health and CMV-seronegative.

The chain combines TRBV28 with TRBJ2-2, with D perhaps matching TRBD2 (6 bases). V shed 2 bases and J shed 1 base, with 8 bases lying between them. CDR3 length: 15 residues. Germline V gene sequence: CDR1 MDHEN, CDR2 SYDVKM. The CDR3 DNA follows: TGTGCCAGCAGTTTAACGGGAGAGAACACCGGGGAGCTGTTTTTT. It encodes CASSLTGENTGELFF.

V and J are TRBV29-1 and TRBJ2-7; 11 bases line up with TRBD1. Losses at the gene ends were 5 bases for V and 6 bases for J; bases not matched to a gene: 9. CDR3 length equals 14 residues. Germline CDR1 and CDR2: SQVTM and ANQGSEA. CDR3 DNA: TGCAGCGTTTTACCGGGACAGGGGGTTATCGAGCAGTACTTC. It is translated as CSVLPGQGVIEQYF.

The chain recombines TRBV9 with TRBJ2-3; TRBD1 aligns across 8 bases. With 4 bases clipped from V and 1 base from J, the junction kept 8 bases outside the gene matches. Per the germline V gene, CDR1 is SGDLS and CDR2 is YYNGEE. The CDR3 sequence is 16 residues long. In nucleotides, the CDR3 is TGTGCCAGCAGCTCATCCCCAGGGGGCGGCACAGATACGCAGTATTTT. Protein: CASSSSPGGGTDTQYF.